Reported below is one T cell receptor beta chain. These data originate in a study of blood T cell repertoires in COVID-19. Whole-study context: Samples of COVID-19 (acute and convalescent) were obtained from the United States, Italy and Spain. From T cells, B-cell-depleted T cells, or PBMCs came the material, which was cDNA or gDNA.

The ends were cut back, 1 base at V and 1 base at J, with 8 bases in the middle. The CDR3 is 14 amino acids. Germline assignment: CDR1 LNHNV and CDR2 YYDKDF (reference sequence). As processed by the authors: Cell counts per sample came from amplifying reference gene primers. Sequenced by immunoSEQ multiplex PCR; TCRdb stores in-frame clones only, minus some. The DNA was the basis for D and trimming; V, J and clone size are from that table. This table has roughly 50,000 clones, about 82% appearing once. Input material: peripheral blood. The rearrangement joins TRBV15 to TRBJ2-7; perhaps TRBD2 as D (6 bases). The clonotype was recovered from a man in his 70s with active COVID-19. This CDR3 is CATSRAGGSYEQYF. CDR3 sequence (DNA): TGTGCCACCAGCAGAGCTGGAGGGTCCTACGAGCAGTACTTC.